This T cell receptor beta chain was retrieved from a study of T cell repertoires in cytomegalovirus infection. Looking at the study overall: Public TCR beta signatures provided an indication of both CMV infection and a matching HLA type.

TCRdb redid the calling of the reads with MiXCR, one entry per CDR3 protein. The table shows about 740,000 distinct CDR3 sequences, with roughly 36% occurring only once. This TCR was sampled from a human donor in good health (CMV status not recorded). Some clones in this sample may be carry-over from other donors' samples. The sequencing sample was made of PBMCs.

CDR3 sequence (DNA): TGTGCCAGCAGTTTTTATCTTCTGCCCCAGCATTTT. Amino acid sequence: CASSFYLLPQHF. V gene TRBV28 combines with J gene TRBJ1-5; D gene uncertain. The CDR3 has 12 amino acids. CDR1 and CDR2 (germline): MDHEN, SYDVKM. Trimming pared 3 bases from V and 9 bases from J, leaving 9 bases between.